Shown below are 10 T cell receptor beta chains from a single sample sequenced in a study of hypomethylating agent response in myelodysplastic syndrome. Data came from immunoSEQ multiplex PCR; TCRdb stores just in-frame clones and leaves some out. The profile shows some 4,500 clones, over 75% of them singletons. Sequenced here: bone marrow, sampled before or after starting hypomethylating agent treatment for myelodysplastic syndrome (not recorded which). The receptors originated from a human donor with myelodysplastic syndrome.

J is TRBJ2-3 and V is TRBV5-1, with D perhaps matching TRBD1 or TRBD2 (5 bases each). Trimming took off 3 bases at V and 3 bases at J, with 17 bases between the two ends. The CDR3 spans 16 residues. Germline V gene sequence: CDR1 SGHRS, CDR2 YFSETQ. CDR3 sequence reads: CASSSSRGGRTDTQYF. CDR3 sequence (DNA): TGCGCCAGCAGCTCCTCCCGTGGGGGTCGGACAGATACGCAGTATTTT.

This clone was detected only a few times. This chain uses TRBV20-1 with TRBJ1-2; D is ambiguous. CDR1 is DFQATT, CDR2 SNEGSKA, per germline (reference sequence). The ends were cut back, 3 bases at V and 7 bases at J, with 0 bases in the middle. CDR3 size: 8 residues. The CDR3 protein is CSASGYTF. The CDR3 DNA is TGCAGTGCTAGTGGCTACACCTTC.

The gene calls are TRBV9 and TRBJ2-1; perhaps TRBD2 as D (7 bases). From germline, CDR1 is SGDLS and CDR2 YYNGEE. The CDR3 contains 14 residues. Trimming took off 3 bases at V and 8 bases at J, with 15 bases between the two ends. The CDR3 reads CASSAGGPPHEQFF. The CDR3 DNA is TGTGCCAGCAGCGCCGGGGGGCCTCCTCATGAGCAGTTCTTC. The complete variable domain, with remaining parts taken from reference TRBV9 and TRBJ2-1, reads DSGVTQTPKHLITATGQRVTLRCSPRSGDLSVYWYQQSLDQGLQFLIQYYNGEERAKGNILERFSAQQFPDLHSELNLSSLELGDSALYFCASSAGGPPHEQFFGPGTRLTVL.

This clone has only one observation. The rearrangement joins TRBV9 to TRBJ1-4; D possibly corresponds to TRBD1 (6 bases). In germline, CDR1 is SGDLS, CDR2 YYNGEE. Trimming left V 4 bases short and J 5 bases short, with 12 bases between. This CDR3 is built from 14 residues. The CDR3 protein is CASSQGRGNEKLFF. The CDR3 DNA reads as TGTGCCAGCAGCCAGGGGAGGGGAAATGAAAAACTGTTTTTT. Drawing the rest from reference TRBV9 and TRBJ1-4, the complete variable domain is DSGVTQTPKHLITATGQRVTLRCSPRSGDLSVYWYQQSLDQGLQFLIQYYNGEERAKGNILERFSAQQFPDLHSELNLSSLELGDSALYFCASSQGRGNEKLFFGSGTQLSVL.

The rearrangement uses TRBV15 and TRBJ1-4; D unresolved. Trimming shortened V by 0 bases and J by 7 bases, and 12 bases separated the two germline ends. Germline V gene sequence: CDR1 LNHNV, CDR2 YYDKDF (reference sequence). The CDR3 is made up of 15 amino acids. CDR3 nucleotide sequence: TGTGCCACCAGCAGAGATGGAGGACCGAGTGAAAAACTGTTTTTT. Its translation is CATSRDGGPSEKLFF.

CDR3 nucleotides: TGTGCCAGCAGCTCCGGACAGTACAATGAGCAGTTCTTC. Amino acids: CASSSGQYNEQFF. The chain employs TRBV7-2 and TRBJ2-1; weak D call: TRBD1 (6 bases). The CDR3 extends over 13 amino acids. V was cut by 4 bases and J by 4 bases, with 8 bases left in between. Germline values: CDR1 SGHTA, CDR2 FQGNSA.

V gene TRBV12-2 combines with J gene TRBJ2-1. TRBV12-2 counts as a pseudogene. The CDR3 runs to 16 residues. The DNA of the CDR3 is TGTGCAAGTCGCTTAGCCCTGGGACCGAGGGCGAGTAAGCAGTTCTTC. Translating it yields CASRLALGPRASKQFF.

V gene TRBV7-6 combines with J gene TRBJ2-2, with a tentative D call TRBD1 (5 bases). Trimming removed 0 bases from V and 3 bases from J, with 8 bases in between. The CDR3 loop spans 15 amino acids. Germline CDR1 and CDR2: SGHVS and FNYEAQ. The chain's CDR3 is CASSLAARDTGELFF. In DNA, the CDR3 is TGTGCCAGCAGCTTAGCAGCCAGGGACACCGGGGAGCTGTTTTTT. The variable domain in full, completed from reference TRBV7-6 and TRBJ2-2, reads GAGVSQSPRYKVTKRGQDVALRCDPISGHVSLYWYRQALGQGPEFLTYFNYEAQQDKSGLPNDRFSAERPEGSISTLTIQRTEQRDSAMYRCASSLAARDTGELFFGEGSRLTVL.

The chain joins TRBV11-2 to TRBJ2-7, with TRBD2 identical over 7 bases. Losses at the gene ends were 5 bases for V and 3 bases for J; bases not matched to a gene: 7. The CDR3 has 14 residues. Germline-derived CDR1 and CDR2 are SGHAT and FQNNGV. The CDR3 reads CASSPISGVYEQYF. In DNA form, the CDR3 reads TGTGCCAGCAGCCCTATAAGCGGGGTCTACGAGCAGTACTTC.

This clone came up a few times. The chain joins TRBV5-5 to TRBJ2-7, with a possible D match to TRBD2 (5 bases). Germline assignment: CDR1 SGHKS and CDR2 YYEKEE (reference sequence). There are 12 residues in the CDR3. V was pared by 2 bases and J by 7 bases, with 10 bases between. The DNA of the CDR3 is TGTGCCAGCAGCTTTTCTGGGGAGGAGCAGTACTTC. It codes for CASSFSGEEQYF.